This T cell receptor (beta chain) was captured in a study of neurological immune-mediated disorders. CDR1 is LNHNV, CDR2 YYDKDF, per germline (reference sequence). This CDR3 comprises 13 residues. TCRdb recomputed calls from the 5' RACE reads with MiXCR, one row per CDR3 protein. The sample includes around 49,000 distinct CDR3 sequences, roughly 10% of them seen just once. Comments on this clonotype: A much larger clone is a single base away; this may be a read error.

The sample's time point: longitudinal time-point 1 (baseline). The genes are TRBV15 and TRBJ1-1; D remains ambiguous. The sample was PBMCs. The sequence was collected from a woman between 35 and 50 years old in good health. In DNA form, the CDR3 reads TGTGTCACCAGCAGAGCAGGGAACACTGAAGCTTTCTTT. It encodes CVTSRAGNTEAFF.